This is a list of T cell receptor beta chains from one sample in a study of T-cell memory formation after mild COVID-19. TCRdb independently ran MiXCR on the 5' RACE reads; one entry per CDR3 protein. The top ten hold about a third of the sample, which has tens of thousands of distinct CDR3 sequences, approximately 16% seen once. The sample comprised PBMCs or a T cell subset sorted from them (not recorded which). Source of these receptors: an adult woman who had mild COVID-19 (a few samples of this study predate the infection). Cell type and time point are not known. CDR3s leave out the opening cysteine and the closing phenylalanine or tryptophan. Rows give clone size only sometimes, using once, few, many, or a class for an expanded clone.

CDR3 protein: SVTGQGETQY; V gene: TRBV29-1; J gene: TRBJ2-5; clone size: -
CDR3 protein: ASSGWENTEAF; V gene: TRBV9; J gene: TRBJ1-1; clone size: few
CDR3 protein: ASSYSTTYEQY; V gene: TRBV6-2/TRBV6-3; J gene: TRBJ2-7; clone size: -
CDR3 protein: ASSQVPGQGAYNEQF; V gene: TRBV4-1; J gene: TRBJ2-1; clone size: -
CDR3 protein: ASSLQLSSYNEQF; V gene: TRBV7-2; J gene: TRBJ2-1; clone size: few
CDR3 protein: ASSFSGAQETQY; V gene: TRBV7-9; J gene: TRBJ2-5; clone size: few
CDR3 protein: ATSDLSGTEGTDTQY; V gene: TRBV24-1; J gene: TRBJ2-3; clone size: -
CDR3 protein: ASSRTAQGDYSYEQY; V gene: TRBV5-1; J gene: TRBJ2-7; clone size: -
CDR3 protein: ASSPGTFGPNEQF; V gene: TRBV27; J gene: TRBJ2-1; clone size: few
CDR3 protein: ASSGRTGGETQY; V gene: TRBV7-9; J gene: TRBJ2-5; clone size: -